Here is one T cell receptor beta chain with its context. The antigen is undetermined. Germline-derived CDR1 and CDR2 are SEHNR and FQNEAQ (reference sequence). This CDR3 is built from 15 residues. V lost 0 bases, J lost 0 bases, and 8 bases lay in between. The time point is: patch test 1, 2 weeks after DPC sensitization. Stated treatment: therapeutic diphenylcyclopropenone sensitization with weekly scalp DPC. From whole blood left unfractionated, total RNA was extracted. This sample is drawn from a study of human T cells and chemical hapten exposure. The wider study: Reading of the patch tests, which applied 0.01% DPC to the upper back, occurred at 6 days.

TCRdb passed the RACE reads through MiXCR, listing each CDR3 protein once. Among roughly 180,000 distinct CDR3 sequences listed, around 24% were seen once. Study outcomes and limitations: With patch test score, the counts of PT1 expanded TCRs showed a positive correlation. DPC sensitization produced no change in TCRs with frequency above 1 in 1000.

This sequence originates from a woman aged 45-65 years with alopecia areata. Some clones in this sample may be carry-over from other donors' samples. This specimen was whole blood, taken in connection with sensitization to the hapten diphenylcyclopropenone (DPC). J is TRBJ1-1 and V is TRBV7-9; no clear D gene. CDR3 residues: CASSLAPIMNTEAFF. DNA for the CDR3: TGTGCCAGCAGCTTAGCCCCCATCATGAACACTGAAGCTTTCTTT.